This T cell receptor beta chain appears in the sequencing data of a study of patients and donors after allogeneic stem cell transplantation. Germline V gives CDR1 SNHLY, CDR2 FYNNEI. V gave up 5 bases and J gave up 5 bases, with 15 bases separating them. This CDR3 has 14 residues. Using its own MiXCR run on the RT-PCR reads, TCRdb lists one record per CDR3 protein. The sample contains about 40,000 distinct CDR3 sequences, roughly 30% of which appear only once. The rearrangement uses TRBV2 and TRBJ2-5; TRBD1 is a possible D gene (5 bases). Sequencing was performed on blood, either unsorted or a sorted T cell fraction (not recorded which). This clonotype originated in a human donor who was either an allogeneic HSCT recipient or a stem cell or donor lymphocyte infusion donor (not recorded which). It is not recorded whose cells these are; they may come from a transplant donor. The CDR3: CASSPYRIRETQYF. The CDR3 DNA reads as TGTGCCAGCAGTCCTTACAGGATTAGGGAGACCCAGTACTTC.